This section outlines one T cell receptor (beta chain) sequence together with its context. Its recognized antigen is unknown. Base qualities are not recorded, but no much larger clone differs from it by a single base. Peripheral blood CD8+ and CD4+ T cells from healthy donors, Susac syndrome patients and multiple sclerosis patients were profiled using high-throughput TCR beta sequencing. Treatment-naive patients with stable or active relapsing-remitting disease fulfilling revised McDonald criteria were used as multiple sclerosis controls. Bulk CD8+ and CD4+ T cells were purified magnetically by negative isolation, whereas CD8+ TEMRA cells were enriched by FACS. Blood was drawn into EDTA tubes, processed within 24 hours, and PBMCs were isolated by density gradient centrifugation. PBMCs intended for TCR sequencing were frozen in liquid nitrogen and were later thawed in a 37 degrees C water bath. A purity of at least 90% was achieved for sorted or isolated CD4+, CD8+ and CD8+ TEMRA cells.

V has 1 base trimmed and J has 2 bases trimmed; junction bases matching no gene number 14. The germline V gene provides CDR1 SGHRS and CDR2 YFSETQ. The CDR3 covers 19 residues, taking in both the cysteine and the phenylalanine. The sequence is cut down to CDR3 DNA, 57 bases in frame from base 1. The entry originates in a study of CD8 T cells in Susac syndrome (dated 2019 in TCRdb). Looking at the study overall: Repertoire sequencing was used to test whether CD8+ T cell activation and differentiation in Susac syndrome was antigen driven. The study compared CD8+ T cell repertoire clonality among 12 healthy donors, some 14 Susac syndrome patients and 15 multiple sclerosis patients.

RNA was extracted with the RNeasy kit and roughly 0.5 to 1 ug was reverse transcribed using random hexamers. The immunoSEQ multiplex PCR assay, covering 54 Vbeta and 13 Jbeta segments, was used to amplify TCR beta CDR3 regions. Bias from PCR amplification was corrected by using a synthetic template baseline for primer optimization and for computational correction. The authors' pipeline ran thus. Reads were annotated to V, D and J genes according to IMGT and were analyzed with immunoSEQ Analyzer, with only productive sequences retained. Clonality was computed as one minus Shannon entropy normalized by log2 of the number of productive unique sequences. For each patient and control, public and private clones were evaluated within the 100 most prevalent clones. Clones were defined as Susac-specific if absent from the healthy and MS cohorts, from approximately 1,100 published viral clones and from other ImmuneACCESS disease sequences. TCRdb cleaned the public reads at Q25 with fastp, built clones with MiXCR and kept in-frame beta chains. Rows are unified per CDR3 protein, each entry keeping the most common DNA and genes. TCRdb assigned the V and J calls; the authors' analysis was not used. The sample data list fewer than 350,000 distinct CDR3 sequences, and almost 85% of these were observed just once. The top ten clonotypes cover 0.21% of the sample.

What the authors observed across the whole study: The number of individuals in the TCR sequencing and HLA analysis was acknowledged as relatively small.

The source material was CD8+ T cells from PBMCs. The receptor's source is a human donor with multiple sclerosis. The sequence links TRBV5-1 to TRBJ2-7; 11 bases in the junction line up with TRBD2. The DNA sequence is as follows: TGCGCCAGCAGCTTGAATGTCCGACTAGCGGGATCCGGGCCCTACGAGCAGTACTTC. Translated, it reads CASSLNVRLAGSGPYEQYF. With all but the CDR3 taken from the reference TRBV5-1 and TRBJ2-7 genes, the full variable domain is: KAGVTQTPRYLIKTRGQQVTLSCSPISGHRSVSWYQQTPGQGLQFLFEYFSETQRNKGNFPGRFSGRQFSNSRSEMNVSTLELGDSALYLCASSLNVRLAGSGPYEQYFGPGTRLTVT.